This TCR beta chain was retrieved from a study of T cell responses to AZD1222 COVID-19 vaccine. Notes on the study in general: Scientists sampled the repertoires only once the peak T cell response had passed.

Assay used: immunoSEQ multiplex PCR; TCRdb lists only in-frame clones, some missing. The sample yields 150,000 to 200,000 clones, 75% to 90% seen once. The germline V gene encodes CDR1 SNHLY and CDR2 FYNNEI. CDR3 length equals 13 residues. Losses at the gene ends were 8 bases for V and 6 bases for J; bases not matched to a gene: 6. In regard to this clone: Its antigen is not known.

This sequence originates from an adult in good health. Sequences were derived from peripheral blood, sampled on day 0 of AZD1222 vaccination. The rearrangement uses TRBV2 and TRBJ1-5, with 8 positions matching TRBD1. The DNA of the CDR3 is TGTGCCAGCGGGGACAGGATAGGTCAGCCCCAGCATTTT. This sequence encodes CASGDRIGQPQHF. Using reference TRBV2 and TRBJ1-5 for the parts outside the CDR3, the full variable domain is EPEVTQTPSHQVTQMGQEVILRCVPISNHLYFYWYRQILGQKVEFLVSFYNNEISEKSEIFDDQFSVERPDGSNFTLKIRSTKLEDSAMYFCASGDRIGQPQHFGDGTRLSIL.